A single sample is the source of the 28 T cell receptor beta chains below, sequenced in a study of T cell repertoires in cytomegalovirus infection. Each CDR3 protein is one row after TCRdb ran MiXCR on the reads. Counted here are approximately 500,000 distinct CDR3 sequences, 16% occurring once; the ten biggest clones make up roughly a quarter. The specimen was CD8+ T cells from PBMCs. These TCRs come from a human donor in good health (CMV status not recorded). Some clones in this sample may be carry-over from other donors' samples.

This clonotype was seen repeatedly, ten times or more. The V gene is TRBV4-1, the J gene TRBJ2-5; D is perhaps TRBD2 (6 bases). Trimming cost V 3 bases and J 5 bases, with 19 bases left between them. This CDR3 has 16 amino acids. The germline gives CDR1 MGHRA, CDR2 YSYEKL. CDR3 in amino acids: CASSQGESGRGETQYF. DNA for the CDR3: TGCGCCAGCAGCCAGGGGGAGAGCGGCCGGGGGGAGACCCAGTACTTC.

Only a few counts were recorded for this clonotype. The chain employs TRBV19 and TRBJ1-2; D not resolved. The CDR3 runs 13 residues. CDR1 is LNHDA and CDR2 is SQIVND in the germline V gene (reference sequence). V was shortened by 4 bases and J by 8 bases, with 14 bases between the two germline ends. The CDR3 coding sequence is TGTGCCAGTAGTAAGGTCGGGGTAGGAGGCTACACCTTC. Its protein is CASSKVGVGGYTF. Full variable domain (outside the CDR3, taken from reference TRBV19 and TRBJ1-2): DGGITQSPKYLFRKEGQNVTLSCEQNLNHDAMYWYRQDPGQGLRLIYYSQIVNDFQKGDIAEGYSVSREKKESFPLTVTSAQKNPTAFYLCASSKVGVGGYTFGSGTRLTVV.

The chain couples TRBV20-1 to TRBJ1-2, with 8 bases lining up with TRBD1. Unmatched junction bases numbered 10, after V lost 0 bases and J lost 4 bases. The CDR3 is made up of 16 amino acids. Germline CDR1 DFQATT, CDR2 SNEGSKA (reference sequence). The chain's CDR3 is CSARDLDRAASYGYTF. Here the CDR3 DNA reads TGCAGTGCTAGAGACCTGGACAGGGCTGCGTCCTATGGCTACACCTTC.

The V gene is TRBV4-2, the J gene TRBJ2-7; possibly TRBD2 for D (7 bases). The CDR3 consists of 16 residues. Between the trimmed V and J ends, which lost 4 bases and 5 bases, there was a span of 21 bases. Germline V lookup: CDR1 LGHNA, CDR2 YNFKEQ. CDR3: CASSLGVGGALDEQYF. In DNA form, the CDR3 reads TGTGCCAGCAGCCTAGGGGTAGGGGGGGCTCTGGACGAGCAGTACTTC.

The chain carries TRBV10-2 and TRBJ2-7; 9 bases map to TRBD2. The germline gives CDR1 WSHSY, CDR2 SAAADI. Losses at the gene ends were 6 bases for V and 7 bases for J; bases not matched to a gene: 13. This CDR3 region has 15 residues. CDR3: CASSSTTSGKAEQYF. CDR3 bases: TGCGCCAGCAGCAGCACGACTAGCGGCAAGGCAGAGCAGTACTTC.

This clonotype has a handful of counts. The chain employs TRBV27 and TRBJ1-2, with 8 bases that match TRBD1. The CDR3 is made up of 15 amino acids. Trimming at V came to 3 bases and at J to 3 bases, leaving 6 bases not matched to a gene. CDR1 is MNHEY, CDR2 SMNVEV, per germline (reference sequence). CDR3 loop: CASSFGQGGDYGYTF. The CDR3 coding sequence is TGTGCCAGCAGTTTCGGACAGGGAGGGGACTATGGCTACACCTTC.

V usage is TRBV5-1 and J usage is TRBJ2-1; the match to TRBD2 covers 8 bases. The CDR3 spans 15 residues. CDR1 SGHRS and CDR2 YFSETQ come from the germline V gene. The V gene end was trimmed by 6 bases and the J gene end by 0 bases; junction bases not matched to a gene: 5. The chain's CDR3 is CASNGGESSYNEQFF. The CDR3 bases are TGCGCCAGCAACGGGGGGGAGAGCTCCTACAATGAGCAGTTCTTC.

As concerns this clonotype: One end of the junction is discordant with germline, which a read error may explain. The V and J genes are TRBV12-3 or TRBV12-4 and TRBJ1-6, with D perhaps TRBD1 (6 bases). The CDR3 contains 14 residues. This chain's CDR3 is CASSSRTEDSPLHF. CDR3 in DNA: TGTGCAAGCAGTTCTCGGACAGAGGATTCACCCCTCCACTTT.

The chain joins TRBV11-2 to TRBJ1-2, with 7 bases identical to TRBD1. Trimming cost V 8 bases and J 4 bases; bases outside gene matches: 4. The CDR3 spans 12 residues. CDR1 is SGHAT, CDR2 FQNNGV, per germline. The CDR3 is CASSGQSYGYTF. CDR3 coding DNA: TGTGCCAGCTCGGGACAGTCCTATGGCTACACCTTC.

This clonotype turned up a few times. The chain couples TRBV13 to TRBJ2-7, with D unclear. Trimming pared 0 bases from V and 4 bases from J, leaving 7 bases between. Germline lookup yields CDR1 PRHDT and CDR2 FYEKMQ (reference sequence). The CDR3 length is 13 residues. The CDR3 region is CASSLGPEYEQYF. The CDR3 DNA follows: TGTGCCAGCAGCTTAGGCCCAGAATACGAGCAGTACTTC.

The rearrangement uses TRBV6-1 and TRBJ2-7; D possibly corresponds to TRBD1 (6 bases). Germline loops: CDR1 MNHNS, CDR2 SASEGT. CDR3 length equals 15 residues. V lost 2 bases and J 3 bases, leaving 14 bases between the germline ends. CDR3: CASSEIWTAGYEQYF. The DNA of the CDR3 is TGTGCCAGCAGTGAAATTTGGACAGCAGGCTACGAGCAGTACTTC.

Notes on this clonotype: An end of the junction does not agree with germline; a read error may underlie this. The chain's CDR3 is CAGSRTALNTEAFF. The CDR3 nucleotides are TGTGCCGGCAGTCGAACAGCTTTGAACACTGAAGCTTTCTTT. The chain joins TRBV2 to TRBJ1-1; D gene uncertain. Germline V gives CDR1 SNHLY, CDR2 FYNNEI. The CDR3 has 14 residues.

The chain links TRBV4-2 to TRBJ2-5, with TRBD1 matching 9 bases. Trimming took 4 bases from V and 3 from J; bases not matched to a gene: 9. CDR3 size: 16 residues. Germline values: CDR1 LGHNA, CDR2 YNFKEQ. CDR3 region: CASSRRNRGLEETQYF. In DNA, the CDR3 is TGTGCCAGCAGCCGACGGAACAGGGGGCTGGAAGAGACCCAGTACTTC.

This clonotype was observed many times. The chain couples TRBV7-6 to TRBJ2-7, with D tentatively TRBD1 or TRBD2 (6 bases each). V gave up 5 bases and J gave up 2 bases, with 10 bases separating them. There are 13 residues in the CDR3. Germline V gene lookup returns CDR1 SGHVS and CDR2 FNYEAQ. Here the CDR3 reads CASSAEGAYEQYF. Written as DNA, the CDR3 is TGTGCCAGCAGCGCGGAGGGGGCCTACGAGCAGTACTTC.

The CDR3 loop is CASSLGDNPLTQYF. The CDR3 DNA follows: TGTGCCAGCAGCTTAGGAGATAACCCCTTGACGCAGTATTTT. The chain joins TRBV11-2 to TRBJ2-3; D unresolved. V was pared by 1 base and J by 9 bases, with 14 bases between. Germline V lookup: CDR1 SGHAT, CDR2 FQNNGV. The CDR3 is 14 amino acids.

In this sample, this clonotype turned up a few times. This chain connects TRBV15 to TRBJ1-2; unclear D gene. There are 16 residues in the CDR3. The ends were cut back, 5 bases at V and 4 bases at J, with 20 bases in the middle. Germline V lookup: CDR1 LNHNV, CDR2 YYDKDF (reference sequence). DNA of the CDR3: TGTGCCACCAGCCATGGACCCGACACGCCGGTCTATGGCTACACCTTC. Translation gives CATSHGPDTPVYGYTF.

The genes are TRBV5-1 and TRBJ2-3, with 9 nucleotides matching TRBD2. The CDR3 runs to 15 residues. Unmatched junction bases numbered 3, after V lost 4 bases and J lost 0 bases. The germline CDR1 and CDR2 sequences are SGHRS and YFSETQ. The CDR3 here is CASSTTSGSTDTQYF. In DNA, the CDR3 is TGCGCCAGCAGCACGACTAGCGGTAGCACAGATACGCAGTATTTT.

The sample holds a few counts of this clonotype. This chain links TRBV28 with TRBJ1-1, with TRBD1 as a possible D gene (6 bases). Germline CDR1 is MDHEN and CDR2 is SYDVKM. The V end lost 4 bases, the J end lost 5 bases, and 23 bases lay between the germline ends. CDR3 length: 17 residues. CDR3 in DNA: TGTGCCAGCAGTTCACCACACTACAGGGAGAAGGGAACTGAAGCTTTCTTT. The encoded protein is CASSSPHYREKGTEAFF.

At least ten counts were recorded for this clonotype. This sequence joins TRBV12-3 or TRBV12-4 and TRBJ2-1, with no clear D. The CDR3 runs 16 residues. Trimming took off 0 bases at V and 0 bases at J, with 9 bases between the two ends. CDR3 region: CASSLARRFSYNEQFF. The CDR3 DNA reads TGTGCCAGCAGTTTAGCGCGGCGGTTCTCCTACAATGAGCAGTTCTTC.

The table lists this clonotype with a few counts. The CDR3 sequence is CATSENRGRDEQFF. The CDR3 DNA reads TGTGCCACCAGTGAAAACAGGGGCAGGGATGAGCAGTTCTTC. This chain uses TRBV24-1 with TRBJ2-1, with 7 bases matching TRBD1. Germline CDR1 is KGHDR and CDR2 is SFDVKD. Losses at the gene ends were 4 bases for V and 8 bases for J; bases not matched to a gene: 7. There are 14 residues in the CDR3.

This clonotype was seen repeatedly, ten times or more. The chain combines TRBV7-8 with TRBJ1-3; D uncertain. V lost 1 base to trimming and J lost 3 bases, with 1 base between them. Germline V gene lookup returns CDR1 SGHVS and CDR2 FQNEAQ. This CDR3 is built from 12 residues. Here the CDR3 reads CASSLDGNTIYF. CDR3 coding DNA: TGTGCCAGCAGCTTAGATGGAAACACCATATATTTT.

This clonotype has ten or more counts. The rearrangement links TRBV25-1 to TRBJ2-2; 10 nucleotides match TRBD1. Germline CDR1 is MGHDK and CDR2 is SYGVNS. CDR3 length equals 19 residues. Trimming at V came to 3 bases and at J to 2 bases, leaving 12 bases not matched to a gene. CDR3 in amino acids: CASSDPTGGDGVNTGELFF. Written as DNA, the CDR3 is TGTGCCAGCAGTGATCCGACAGGGGGCGACGGCGTTAACACCGGGGAGCTGTTTTTT.

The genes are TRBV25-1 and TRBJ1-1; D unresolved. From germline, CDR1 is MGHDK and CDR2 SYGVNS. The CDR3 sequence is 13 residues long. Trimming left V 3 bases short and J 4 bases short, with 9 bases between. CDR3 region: CASSEVGLTEAFF. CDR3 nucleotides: TGTGCCAGCAGTGAGGTAGGGCTCACTGAAGCTTTCTTT.

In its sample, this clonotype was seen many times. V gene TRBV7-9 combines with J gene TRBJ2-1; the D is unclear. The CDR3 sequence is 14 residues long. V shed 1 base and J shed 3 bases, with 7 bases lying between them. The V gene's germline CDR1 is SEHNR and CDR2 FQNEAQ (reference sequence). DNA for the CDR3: TGTGCCAGCAGCTTAGTAGCAGACTACAATGAGCAGTTCTTC. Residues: CASSLVADYNEQFF. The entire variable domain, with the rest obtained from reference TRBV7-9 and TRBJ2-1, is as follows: DTGVSQNPRHKITKRGQNVTFRCDPISEHNRLYWYRQTLGQGPEFLTYFQNEAQLEKSRLLSDRFSAERPKGSFSTLEIQRTEQGDSAMYLCASSLVADYNEQFFGPGTRLTVL.

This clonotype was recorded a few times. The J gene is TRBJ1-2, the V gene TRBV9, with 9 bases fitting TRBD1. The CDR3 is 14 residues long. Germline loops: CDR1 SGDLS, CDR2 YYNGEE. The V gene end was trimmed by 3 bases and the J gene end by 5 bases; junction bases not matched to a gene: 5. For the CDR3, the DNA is TGTGCCAGCAGCGACGGGACAGGGAAATATGGCTACACCTTC. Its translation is CASSDGTGKYGYTF.

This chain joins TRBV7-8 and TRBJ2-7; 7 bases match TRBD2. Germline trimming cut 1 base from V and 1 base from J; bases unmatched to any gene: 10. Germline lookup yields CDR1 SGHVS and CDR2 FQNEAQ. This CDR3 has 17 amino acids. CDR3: CASSLGLASGLSYEQYF. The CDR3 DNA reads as TGTGCCAGCAGCTTAGGATTGGCTAGCGGATTATCCTACGAGCAGTACTTC.

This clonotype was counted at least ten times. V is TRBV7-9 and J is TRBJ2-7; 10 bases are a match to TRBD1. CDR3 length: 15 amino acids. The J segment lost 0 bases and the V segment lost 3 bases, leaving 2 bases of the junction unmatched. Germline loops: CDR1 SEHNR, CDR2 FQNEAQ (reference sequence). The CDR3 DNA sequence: TGTGCCAGCAGCTTTAGGACAGGGGGCTCCTACGAGCAGTACTTC. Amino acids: CASSFRTGGSYEQYF.

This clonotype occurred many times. The CDR3 region is CASSFRGFGTQYF. The CDR3 DNA reads TGTGCCAGCAGCTTTCGGGGATTCGGGACCCAGTACTTC. This rearrangement joins TRBV7-6 to TRBJ2-5, with a possible D match to TRBD2 (5 bases). The V and J ends lost 3 bases and 7 bases respectively, with 12 bases between them. CDR1 and CDR2 (germline): SGHVS, FNYEAQ. The CDR3 contains 13 residues.